This note documents a single T cell receptor beta chain sequence. Its matching antigen is unknown. The data were obtained in a study of blood T cells in healthy people across ages. Regarding the study as a whole: Diversity figures based on one million T cells were deemed too low.

Together with a sample-barcoded 5' primer, a J-beta primer mix was included in a second PCR lasting about 7 to 12 cycles. TCRdb analysed the 5' RACE reads with MiXCR anew, one entry per CDR3 protein. The table lists approximately 690,000 distinct CDR3 sequences, roughly 53% of them singletons, with 30% to 40% in the top ten. Trimming cost V 4 bases and J 4 bases; bases outside gene matches: 5. The CDR3 extends over 15 amino acids. The germline V gene encodes CDR1 SGHAT and CDR2 FQNNGV. The TCR was taken from a man between 60 and 75 years old in good health. The chain uses TRBV11-2 and TRBJ1-4; TRBD1 agrees at 8 bases. Sequenced material: blood. CDR3 in amino acids: CASSSTGVLNEKLFF. In DNA form, the CDR3 reads TGTGCCAGCAGCTCGACAGGGGTCCTTAATGAAAAACTGTTTTTT.